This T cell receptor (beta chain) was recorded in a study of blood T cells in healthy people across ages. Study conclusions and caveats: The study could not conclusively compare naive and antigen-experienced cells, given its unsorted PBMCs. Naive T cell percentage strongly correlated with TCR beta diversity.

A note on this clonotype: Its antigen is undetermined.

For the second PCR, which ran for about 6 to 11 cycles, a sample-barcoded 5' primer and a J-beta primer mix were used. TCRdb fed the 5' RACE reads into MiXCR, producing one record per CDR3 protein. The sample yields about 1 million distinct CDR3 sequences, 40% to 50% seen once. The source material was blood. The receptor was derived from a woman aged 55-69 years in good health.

CDR3 protein: CASSLSLDRDNEQFF. The DNA for the CDR3 is TGTGCCAGCAGTTTATCCCTGGACAGGGACAATGAGCAGTTCTTC. The chain links TRBV28 to TRBJ2-1, with 8 positions matching TRBD1. The length of the CDR3 is 15 residues. The junction had 4 bases not matched to a gene; V was cut back by 1 base and J by 5 bases. Germline assignment: CDR1 MDHEN and CDR2 SYDVKM. Looking up the rest from reference TRBV28 and TRBJ2-1 gives the full variable domain: DVKVTQSSRYLVKRTGEKVFLECVQDMDHENMFWYRQDPGLGLRLIYFSYDVKMKEKGDIPEGYSVSREKKERFSLILESASTNQTSMYLCASSLSLDRDNEQFFGPGTRLTVL.